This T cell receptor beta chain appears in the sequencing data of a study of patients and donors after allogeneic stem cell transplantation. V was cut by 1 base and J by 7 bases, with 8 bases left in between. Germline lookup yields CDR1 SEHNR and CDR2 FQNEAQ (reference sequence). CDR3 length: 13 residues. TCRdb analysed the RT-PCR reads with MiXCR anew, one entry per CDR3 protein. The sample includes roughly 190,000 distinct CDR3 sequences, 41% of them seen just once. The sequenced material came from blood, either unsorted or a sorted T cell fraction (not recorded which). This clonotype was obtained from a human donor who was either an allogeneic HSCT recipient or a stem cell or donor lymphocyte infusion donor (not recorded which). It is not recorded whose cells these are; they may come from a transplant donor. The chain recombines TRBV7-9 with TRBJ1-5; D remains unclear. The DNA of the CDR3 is TGTGCCAGCAGCTTAGAGGCCTACCAGCCCCAGCATTTT. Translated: CASSLEAYQPQHF.